Given below is one TCR beta chain in context. The CDR3 runs to 15 residues. Trimming left V 3 bases short and J 10 bases short, with 19 bases between. Germline loops: CDR1 ENHRY, CDR2 SYGVKD. These data originate in a study of control samples from healthy donors and cancer patients. This table comes from immunoSEQ multiplex PCR, and its TCRdb copy is limited to in-frame clones, with some not included. The sample yields about 140,000 clones, about nine tenths seen once. This receptor was taken from a woman in her 30s in good health. Specimen: blood. The V gene is TRBV10-3, the J gene TRBJ2-1; D is ambiguous. This chain's CDR3 is CAISDQEVLAVEQFF. The CDR3 bases are TGTGCCATCAGTGATCAAGAAGTATTGGCGGTCGAGCAGTTCTTC.